Sequencing of this TCR beta chain was carried out in a study of blood T cell repertoires in COVID-19. Study as a whole: Some COVID-19 samples were acute and others convalescent; all came from the United States, Italy and Spain.

Germline V gene sequence: CDR1 MNHEY, CDR2 SVGAGI. V gave up 6 bases and J gave up 2 bases; unmatched junction bases: 8. The CDR3 has 15 residues. Repertoires were generated with immunoSEQ multiplex PCR, while TCRdb's copy carries only in-frame clones and drops some. Altogether approximately 280,000 clones are present, 85% being singletons, with the ten largest covering 2% to 3%. Participants had their cohort set by participant-reported clinical history. This clone was detected once. The sequence came from a woman in her forties or fifties who had recovered from COVID-19. Specimen: PBMCs or T cells enriched from blood (not recorded which). This chain uses TRBV6-5 with TRBJ2-5, with 8 bases identical to TRBD1. CDR3 region: CASSRDRGVQETQYF. The DNA for the CDR3 is TGTGCCAGCAGCCGAGACAGGGGAGTACAAGAGACCCAGTACTTC.